The 15 T cell receptor beta chains listed next were all sequenced from one sample in a study of T cell responses to AZD1222 COVID-19 vaccine. Measured with immunoSEQ multiplex PCR; TCRdb has only the in-frame clones, and not every one. The sample includes some 180,000 clones, around 90% of them seen just once. The material was peripheral blood, obtained 28 days after the second AZD1222 dose. The receptors stem from an adult who received the AZD1222 COVID-19 vaccine.

This clone was observed a single time. The J gene is TRBJ1-4, the V gene TRBV28, with D possibly being TRBD1 (6 bases). V lost 3 bases and J 7 bases, leaving 12 bases between the germline ends. Germline CDR1 MDHEN, CDR2 SYDVKM. The CDR3 contains 14 residues. CDR3 residues: CASSFWGRGEKLFF. CDR3 sequence (DNA): TGTGCCAGCAGTTTTTGGGGGCGAGGTGAAAAACTGTTTTTT.

This chain connects TRBV3-1 (or the pseudogene TRBV3-2) to TRBJ2-5, with 7 positions matching TRBD2. The length of the CDR3 is 13 residues. The germline V gene encodes CDR1 LGHDT and CDR2 YNNKEL (reference sequence). The V gene end was trimmed by 6 bases and the J gene end by 7 bases; junction bases not matched to a gene: 8. The CDR3 loop is CASRFGASGTQYF. The DNA for the CDR3 is TGTGCCAGCAGATTTGGGGCTAGCGGGACCCAGTACTTC.

This clone has ten or more counts. The CDR3 here is CAIRGTGFEPEAFF. The CDR3 nucleotides are TGTGCCATCAGGGGGACAGGGTTTGAACCTGAAGCTTTCTTT. This chain links TRBV10-3 with TRBJ1-1; TRBD1 agrees at 9 bases. Germline values: CDR1 ENHRY, CDR2 SYGVKD. The CDR3 loop spans 14 amino acids. V trimming: 6 bases; J trimming: 6 bases; junction bases outside the gene matches: 8.

The V and J genes are TRBV6-6 and TRBJ2-4; D is perhaps TRBD1 (5 bases). The V gene's germline CDR1 is MNHNY and CDR2 SVGAGI (reference sequence). The CDR3 totals 19 residues. Deletions cut 5 bases from V and 0 bases from J, with 23 bases between. CDR3 sequence: CASSRRGSLLPLAKNIQYF. CDR3 bases: TGTGCCAGCAGTCGAAGGGGCAGTCTACTTCCCCTAGCCAAAAACATTCAGTACTTC.

V is TRBV2 and J is TRBJ1-5; 7 bases align to TRBD1. The CDR3 extends over 17 amino acids. Germline CDR1 SNHLY, CDR2 FYNNEI. Trimming removed 5 bases from V and 0 bases from J; junction bases left unmatched: 10. This CDR3 is CASSFRTGGVSNQPQHF. The CDR3 DNA follows: TGTGCCAGCAGTTTCAGGACAGGAGGGGTTAGCAATCAGCCCCAGCATTTT.

This clone was seen more than once but under ten times. J is TRBJ1-2 and V is TRBV2, with D tentatively TRBD1 (6 bases). This CDR3 has 12 residues. V was cut by 7 bases and J by 3 bases, with 9 bases left in between. Germline V lookup: CDR1 SNHLY, CDR2 FYNNEI. CDR3: CASMRQDYGYTF. Here the CDR3 DNA reads TGTGCCAGCATGCGACAGGACTATGGCTACACCTTC.

The chain links TRBV5-8 to TRBJ1-2; 7 positions match TRBD1. V lost 2 bases, J lost 2 bases, and 3 bases stayed unmatched. The length of the CDR3 is 14 residues. CDR1 is SGHTS, CDR2 YDEGEE, per germline. The CDR3 is CASSLMTGNYGYTF. The CDR3 DNA reads TGTGCCAGCAGCTTAATGACAGGGAACTATGGCTACACCTTC. Supplemented by reference TRBV5-8 and TRBJ1-2, the full variable domain reads EAGVTQSPTHLIKTRGQQATLRCSPISGHTSVYWYQQALGLGLQFLLWYDEGEERNRGNFPPRFSGRQFPNYSSELNVNALELEDSALYLCASSLMTGNYGYTFGSGTRLTVV.

This chain links TRBV30 with TRBJ1-1, with no clear D. CDR1 is GTSNPN and CDR2 is SVGIG in the germline V gene (reference sequence). The CDR3 runs 13 residues. Trimming took 4 bases from V and 1 from J, leaving 10 bases between them. CDR3 bases: TGTGCCTGGAATATTGACACGAACACTGAAGCTTTCTTT. Translated: CAWNIDTNTEAFF.

This chain uses TRBV3-1 (or the pseudogene TRBV3-2) with TRBJ1-3; D gene unclear. This CDR3 spans 18 amino acids. Trimming stripped 1 base from V and 3 bases from J, with 19 bases between. Germline values: CDR1 LGHDT, CDR2 YNNKEL (reference sequence). CDR3 DNA: TGTGCCAGCAGCCAAGTTACCCCGTTCGGAGGAGTTGGAAACACCATATATTTT. Amino acids: CASSQVTPFGGVGNTIYF.

The chain has TRBV29-1 and TRBJ1-2; D is uncertain. This CDR3 contains 13 residues. The germline CDR1 and CDR2 sequences are SQVTM and ANQGSEA. V gave up 3 bases and J gave up 0 bases, with 8 bases separating them. In nucleotides, the CDR3 is TGCAGCGTTGATTCAGCGCCTAACTATGGCTACACCTTC. This encodes CSVDSAPNYGYTF.

The genes are TRBV19 and TRBJ1-3; D call uncertain. Germline assignment: CDR1 LNHDA and CDR2 SQIVND (reference sequence). There are 14 residues in the CDR3. The V end lost 4 bases, the J end lost 2 bases, and 9 bases lay between the germline ends. The CDR3 sequence is CASSTMPAGNTIYF. The CDR3 DNA is TGTGCCAGTAGTACCATGCCTGCTGGAAACACCATATATTTT.

This clone was counted between two and nine times. The V call is TRBV3-1 (or the pseudogene TRBV3-2), the J call TRBJ2-7; 12 bases match TRBD2. With V trimmed by 4 bases and J by 5 bases, 6 bases remained unmatched. The CDR3 has 15 residues. Germline V gene data show CDR1 as LGHDT and CDR2 as YNNKEL (reference sequence). The CDR3 spells CASSRRLAGDHEQYF. CDR3 nucleotide sequence: TGTGCCAGCAGCCGCCGACTAGCGGGAGACCACGAGCAGTACTTC.

The rearrangement uses TRBV11-3 and TRBJ1-5; 7 bases are a match to TRBD1. Germline loops: CDR1 SGHNT, CDR2 YENEEA. The CDR3 has 19 amino acids. V gave up 2 bases and J gave up 0 bases; unmatched junction bases: 13. The CDR3 nucleotides are TGTGCCAGCAGCTTAAACCGGGACAGTCCGTTCTATAGCAATCAGCCCCAGCATTTT. This translates into CASSLNRDSPFYSNQPQHF. Supplemented by reference TRBV11-3 and TRBJ1-5, the full variable domain reads EAGVVQSPRYKIIEKKQPVAFWCNPISGHNTLYWYLQNLGQGPELLIRYENEEAVDDSQLPKDRFSAERLKGVDSTLKIQPAELGDSAVYLCASSLNRDSPFYSNQPQHFGDGTRLSIL.

The rearrangement links TRBV7-5 to TRBJ1-5; the D call of TRBD1 is as the table states it, not checked on the DNA. TRBV7-5 is tagged as a pseudogene. This CDR3 region has 14 residues. The DNA for the CDR3 is TGTGCCAGAAGCTTATTGGGCCCCAATCAGCCCCAGCATTTT. Protein sequence: CARSLLGPNQPQHF.

The J gene is TRBJ1-5, the V gene TRBV4-3; D is unresolved. Germline loops: CDR1 LGHNA, CDR2 YSLEER. With 0 bases removed from V and 5 bases from J, the gap between germline ends came to 17 bases. This CDR3 region has 17 residues. The CDR3 protein is CASSQEVGSGGYQPQHF. CDR3 nucleotide sequence: TGCGCCAGCAGCCAAGAAGTAGGGTCAGGCGGCTATCAGCCCCAGCATTTT.